The 11 T cell receptor beta chains presented below share a single source sample, sequenced in a study of OX40 agonist ivuxolimab in advanced cancers. Data came from immunoSEQ multiplex PCR; TCRdb stores just in-frame clones and leaves some out. Altogether roughly 60,000 clones are present, approximately 86% being singletons, with the ten largest covering over 0.7%. The starting material was CD4+ or CD8+ T cells sorted from blood, obtained in a trial of the OX40 agonist ivuxolimab. The receptor source for this set is an adult with an advanced solid tumor such as melanoma, head and neck, liver or kidney cancer.

This clone has more than one count but fewer than ten. The genes are TRBV7-9 and TRBJ1-6, with D tentatively TRBD1 (5 bases). Germline CDR1 SEHNR, CDR2 FQNEAQ (reference sequence). The CDR3 totals 13 residues. V was clipped by 5 bases and J by 9 bases, with 11 bases between them. CDR3 bases: TGTGCCAGCAGCAAGGAACAGGTTTCACCCCTCCACTTT. The encoded protein is CASSKEQVSPLHF.

The chain couples TRBV10-3 to TRBJ2-1, with 8 bases lining up with TRBD1. Per germline, CDR1 ENHRY and CDR2 SYGVKD. The CDR3 totals 14 residues. J lost 9 bases, V lost 10 bases, and 14 bases had no gene match. Here the CDR3 reads CATTDRDVRSEQFF. CDR3 nucleotides: TGTGCCACCACGGACAGGGACGTTCGCAGTGAGCAGTTCTTC.

The V call is TRBV7-3, the J call TRBJ2-3, with 10 bases identical to TRBD2. V was pared by 5 bases and J by 1 base, with 9 bases of the junction left unmatched. The CDR3 runs 17 residues. From germline, CDR1 is SGHTA and CDR2 FQGTGA. The DNA of the CDR3 is TGTGCCAGCAGCCCCCCGACTAGCGGGCAGGGCACAGATACGCAGTATTTT. This sequence encodes CASSPPTSGQGTDTQYF. Supplemented by reference TRBV7-3 and TRBJ2-3, the full variable domain reads GAGVSQTPSNKVTEKGKYVELRCDPISGHTALYWYRQSLGQGPEFLIYFQGTGAADDSGLPNDRFFAVRPEGSVSTLKIQRTERGDSAVYLCASSPPTSGQGTDTQYFGPGTRLTVL.

This chain uses TRBV19 with TRBJ1-3, with 9 positions matching TRBD1. J lost 2 bases, V lost 6 bases, and 5 bases had no gene match. There are 15 residues in the CDR3. CDR1 is LNHDA, CDR2 SQIVND, per germline (reference sequence). In nucleotides, the CDR3 is TGTGCCAGTAGCCGGGACAGGGTTGCTGGAAACACCATATATTTT. This translates into CASSRDRVAGNTIYF. Full variable domain (rest looked up from reference TRBV19 and TRBJ1-3): DGGITQSPKYLFRKEGQNVTLSCEQNLNHDAMYWYRQDPGQGLRLIYYSQIVNDFQKGDIAEGYSVSREKKESFPLTVTSAQKNPTAFYLCASSRDRVAGNTIYFGEGSWLTVV.

This clone showed up just once. V is TRBV5-1 and J is TRBJ2-7, with D tentatively TRBD2 (5 bases). V was trimmed by 4 bases and J by 6 bases, leaving 14 bases between them. The CDR3 has 13 residues. The germline V gene encodes CDR1 SGHRS and CDR2 YFSETQ. The CDR3 DNA follows: TGCGCCAGCAGCGACTATCCTAGTAGCGAGCAGTACTTC. Protein sequence: CASSDYPSSEQYF.

The gene calls are TRBV5-1 and TRBJ2-3; 7 bases match TRBD2. V was clipped by 9 bases and J by 2 bases; unmatched bases: 15. Germline lookup yields CDR1 SGHRS and CDR2 YFSETQ. The CDR3 is made up of 16 amino acids. The CDR3 bases are TGCGCCACCGCTGCGCTGTCGGGGGGAGACACAGATACGCAGTATTTT. Amino acid sequence: CATAALSGGDTDTQYF.

The chain carries TRBV7-9 and TRBJ1-4; TRBD1 agrees at 8 bases. V shed 5 bases and J 6 bases; nucleotides not matched to a gene: 5. The CDR3 extends over 14 amino acids. Germline V gene lookup returns CDR1 SEHNR and CDR2 FQNEAQ (reference sequence). CDR3 in DNA: TGTGCCAGCAGCCGGGACAGGACTTATGAAAAACTGTTTTTT. Protein product: CASSRDRTYEKLFF.

A single count supports this clone. This chain's CDR3 is CASSEPRGAGSTDTQYF. CDR3 nucleotides: TGTGCCAGCAGTGAACCCCGGGGGGCGGGGAGCACAGATACGCAGTATTTT. The chain is built from TRBV2 and TRBJ2-3; D may be TRBD2 (7 bases). The CDR3 is made up of 17 amino acids. Germline V gene data show CDR1 as SNHLY and CDR2 as FYNNEI. With 2 bases removed from V and 0 bases from J, the gap between germline ends came to 15 bases.

The chain recombines TRBV29-1 with TRBJ2-1; 10 positions match TRBD2. The CDR3 length is 13 residues. Germline-derived CDR1 and CDR2 are SQVTM and ANQGSEA. V dropped 8 bases and J dropped 4; count of bases not matched to a gene: 5. CDR3 protein: CSFSSGSYNEQFF. CDR3 DNA: TGCAGCTTCTCTAGCGGGAGTTACAATGAGCAGTTCTTC.

The chain employs TRBV5-1 and TRBJ2-2, with 8 bases matching TRBD1. The CDR3 loop spans 16 amino acids. Germline values: CDR1 SGHRS, CDR2 YFSETQ. The ends lost 4 bases at V and 4 bases at J; junction bases unmatched: 9. CDR3 DNA sequence: TGCGCCAGCAGCACCTCGACAGGGGTGAGCACCGGGGAGCTGTTTTTT. Its protein is CASSTSTGVSTGELFF.

J is TRBJ2-7 and V is TRBV28; D is ambiguous. The CDR3 is 14 amino acids. The germline V gene encodes CDR1 MDHEN and CDR2 SYDVKM. Trimming stripped 8 bases from V and 4 bases from J, with 18 bases between. CDR3 sequence (DNA): TGTGCCAGCCAAAAACCCCTGCGAGATTACGAGCAGTACTTC. The encoded protein is CASQKPLRDYEQYF.